These T cell receptor beta chains were read from a single sample in a study of response to subunit inactivated influenza vaccine. TCRdb recomputed calls from the RT-PCR reads with MiXCR, one row per CDR3 protein. The sample has more than 700,000 distinct CDR3 sequences; 21% are singletons. The sample consisted of PBMCs from blood, taken about 5 days after vaccination. Receptors were obtained from a man aged 45-60 years who received an inactivated influenza vaccine. Each CDR3 is given with its conserved first and last residue. D genes are given only for firm matches. Not every row has a clone size; where given, it reads once, few, many or a size class.

d_call clone_size j_call v_call cdr3_length cdr3_aa cdr3_nt
TRBD2 NA TRBJ2-2 TRBV18 15 CASSPIRGDTGELFF TGTGCCAGCTCACCTATCCGGGGGGACACCGGGGAGCTGTTTTTT
NA NA TRBJ2-7 TRBV13 15 CASSLGAGIHYEQYF TGTGCCAGCAGCTTAGGGGCCGGGATTCACTACGAGCAGTACTTC
TRBD1 NA TRBJ2-1 TRBV11-2 19 CASSNPRQGISRSYNEQFF TGTGCCAGCAGCAACCCTAGACAGGGAATCTCCCGGTCCTACAATGAGCAGTTCTTC
TRBD1 few TRBJ2-7 TRBV29-1 13 CSAVGQGTYEQYF TGCAGCGCCGTGGGACAGGGAACCTACGAGCAGTACTTC
TRBD1 few TRBJ2-7 TRBV4-2 13 CASSQDRSDREYF TGTGCCAGCAGCCAAGACCGATCGGACAGGGAGTACTTC
TRBD1 many TRBJ1-2 TRBV29-1 13 CSVRDRAGYGYTF TGCAGCGTTAGGGACAGGGCTGGCTATGGCTACACCTTC
TRBD1 few TRBJ1-2 TRBV29-1 12 CSVGDSLPGYTF TGCAGCGTTGGGGACAGCCTTCCTGGCTACACCTTC
NA many TRBJ2-4 TRBV10-3 18 CAISEGGPSDYGKNIQYF TGTGCCATCAGTGAAGGGGGCCCTTCGGACTATGGCAAAAACATTCAGTACTTC
TRBD1 NA TRBJ1-1 TRBV7-9 15 CAPPNTDRVTTEAFF TGTGCCCCCCCGAATACGGACAGGGTGACCACTGAAGCTTTCTTT
TRBD2 NA TRBJ2-7 TRBV4-3 18 CASSQGAGTNFFSYEQYF TGCGCCAGCAGCCAAGGGGCCGGGACTAACTTTTTCTCCTACGAGCAGTACTTC
TRBD1 few TRBJ1-1 TRBV7-2 17 CASSLVFQGARNTEAFF TGTGCCAGCAGCTTAGTTTTTCAGGGGGCGAGGAACACTGAAGCTTTCTTT
NA once TRBJ2-1 TRBV2 14 CASRNGQNNNEQFF TGTGCCAGCAGGAACGGGCAGAATAACAATGAGCAGTTCTTC
NA once TRBJ2-1 TRBV7-2 12 CASSLARKEQFF TGTGCCAGCAGCTTAGCACGTAAGGAGCAGTTCTTC
NA NA TRBJ1-5 TRBV12-3/TRBV12-4 16 CASSFGQFRSNQPQHF TGTGCCAGCAGTTTTGGACAGTTTCGGAGCAATCAGCCCCAGCATTTT
NA NA TRBJ1-1 TRBV2 13 CASSDLGNTEAFF TGTGCCAGCAGTGACCTGGGGAACACTGAAGCTTTCTTT
NA NA TRBJ2-3 TRBV5-1 15 CASSPVRGSTDTQYF TGCGCCAGCAGTCCTGTACGGGGGTCCACAGATACGCAGTATTTT
TRBD1 NA TRBJ2-4 TRBV3-1 12 CASSQADRDMNF TGTGCCAGCAGCCAAGCCGACAGGGATATGAACTTC
TRBD1 NA TRBJ2-7 TRBV3-1 14 CASSQWGQSYEQYF TGTGCCAGCAGCCAGTGGGGACAGTCCTACGAGCAGTACTTC
NA NA TRBJ1-2 TRBV6-1 12 CASSELWSGYTF TGTGCCAGCAGTGAATTGTGGTCTGGCTACACCTTC
NA few TRBJ1-1 TRBV29-1 13 CSVKGTLNTEAFF TGCAGCGTTAAGGGAACCCTAAACACTGAAGCTTTCTTT
NA NA TRBJ2-2 TRBV6-5 17 CASSWGTSLANTGELFF TGTGCCAGCAGTTGGGGGACCAGCCTCGCGAACACCGGGGAGCTGTTTTTT
NA few TRBJ1-2 TRBV7-6 14 CASSLGLGRDGYTF TGTGCCAGCAGCCTCGGACTCGGTCGGGATGGCTACACCTTC
NA NA TRBJ2-1 TRBV10-3 18 CAISESTMLDPQGHEQFF TGTGCCATCAGTGAGTCGACAATGCTCGATCCCCAGGGGCATGAGCAGTTCTTC
TRBD2 NA TRBJ2-1 TRBV6-2/TRBV6-3 17 CASSRLGLAGNNHEQFF TGTGCCAGCAGTCGCCTCGGACTAGCGGGAAACAACCATGAGCAGTTCTTC
NA few TRBJ1-5 TRBV7-2 14 CASSLSGPAQPQHF TGTGCCAGCAGTCTCTCGGGGCCTGCCCAGCCCCAGCATTTT
TRBD2 few TRBJ2-2 TRBV5-1 16 CASSSTSGVNTGELFF TGCGCCAGCAGCTCGACTAGCGGGGTGAACACCGGGGAGCTGTTTTTT
NA NA TRBJ2-5 TRBV20-1 13 CSARDPGQETQYF TGCAGTGCTAGAGACCCGGGACAAGAGACCCAGTACTTC
TRBD2 NA TRBJ2-3 TRBV9 15 CASSLAGGRVDTQYF TGTGCCAGCAGCCTCGCGGGCGGGAGAGTAGATACGCAGTATTTT
TRBD1 NA TRBJ2-5 TRBV5-4 16 CASSWGQGAKVGTQYF TGTGCCAGCAGCTGGGGACAGGGGGCGAAGGTTGGGACCCAGTACTTC
NA few TRBJ2-5 TRBV6-4 13 CASSDIISGTQYF TGTGCCAGCAGTGACATAATCTCAGGGACCCAGTACTTC
NA NA TRBJ2-7 TRBV7-8 12 CASSFHRGEQYF TGTGCCAGCAGCTTTCACCGAGGAGAGCAGTACTTC
NA many TRBJ2-2 TRBV12-3/TRBV12-4 13 CASSFRAGGELFF TGTGCCAGCAGTTTCCGGGCGGGAGGGGAGCTGTTTTTT
NA NA TRBJ1-1 TRBV9 13 CASSVDQNTEAFF TGTGCCAGCAGCGTAGATCAAAACACTGAAGCTTTCTTT
NA few TRBJ2-1 TRBV3-1 15 CASSLSGQSYNEQFF TGTGCCAGCAGCCTCAGCGGTCAATCCTACAATGAGCAGTTCTTC
TRBD1 NA TRBJ2-7 TRBV6-2/TRBV6-3 14 CASSSYRGNYEQYF TGTGCCAGCAGTTCGTACAGGGGTAACTACGAGCAGTACTTC
TRBD2 NA TRBJ2-7 TRBV6-2/TRBV6-3 16 CASSPGLAGGPNEQYF TGTGCCAGCAGTCCCGGACTAGCGGGAGGGCCCAACGAGCAGTACTTC
NA NA TRBJ2-3 TRBV3-1 12 CASGGPGFTQYF TGTGCCAGCGGGGGGCCTGGCTTTACGCAGTATTTT
NA few TRBJ2-3 TRBV30 15 CAWSVRWGAGDTQYF TGTGCCTGGAGTGTACGCTGGGGGGCAGGAGATACGCAGTATTTT
NA few TRBJ2-1 TRBV20-1 16 CSARTRPGRFNNEQFF TGCAGTGCTAGAACTAGACCGGGACGTTTTAACAATGAGCAGTTCTTC
NA NA TRBJ1-6 TRBV5-1 15 CASSLGGVGRSPLHF TGCGCCAGCAGCTTGGGTGGGGTTGGAAGATCACCCCTCCACTTT
TRBD1 NA TRBJ2-7 TRBV20-1 16 CSARPRTGQGIYEQYF TGCAGTGCTAGACCCCGGACAGGGCAAGGTATCTACGAGCAGTACTTC
NA few TRBJ2-1 TRBV6-4 15 CASSAEGGPYNEQFF TGTGCCAGCAGTGCGGAGGGGGGCCCTTACAATGAGCAGTTCTTC
NA NA TRBJ1-6 TRBV20-1 15 CSARDVAGNNSPLHF TGCAGTGCTAGAGACGTGGCAGGGAATAATTCACCCCTCCACTTT
NA NA TRBJ1-2 TRBV29-1 12 CSVEPGFGGYTF TGCAGCGTTGAACCCGGGTTCGGAGGCTACACCTTC
TRBD1 few TRBJ2-7 TRBV5-1 12 CASSGTGVEQYF TGCGCCAGCAGCGGGACAGGGGTCGAGCAGTACTTC
TRBD1 NA TRBJ2-3 TRBV5-1 15 CASRLTGTGVDTQYF TGCGCCAGCAGGCTGACGGGGACAGGGGTGGATACGCAGTATTTT
TRBD1 NA TRBJ2-7 TRBV12-3/TRBV12-4 13 CASSFDRGGEQYF TGTGCCAGCAGTTTCGACAGGGGGGGCGAGCAGTACTTC
NA NA TRBJ2-2 TRBV7-9 16 CASSSRGGEDTGELFF TGTGCCAGCAGCTCGAGAGGTGGAGAAGACACCGGGGAGCTGTTTTTT
NA few TRBJ2-2 TRBV6-2/TRBV6-3 13 CASSLVSGGELFF TGTGCCAGCAGTTTAGTATCCGGCGGGGAGCTGTTTTTT
TRBD2 NA TRBJ2-3 TRBV6-1 17 CASSPGTSGTRTDTQYF TGTGCCAGCAGCCCCGGGACTAGCGGCACCCGCACAGATACGCAGTATTTT
NA NA TRBJ1-5 TRBV20-1 14 CSARDGLIPQPQHF TGCAGTGCTAGAGATGGGTTAATTCCTCAACCCCAGCATTTT
TRBD2 NA TRBJ2-7 TRBV20-1 14 CSAPRTSVLYEQYF TGCAGTGCCCCCCGGACTAGCGTTCTCTACGAGCAGTACTTC
NA few TRBJ2-7 TRBV20-1 16 CSARALPSTVSYEQYF TGCAGTGCTAGAGCGCTACCTTCGACAGTTTCCTACGAGCAGTACTTC
NA NA TRBJ2-1 TRBV20-1 13 CSAKADGGWGQFF TGCAGTGCCAAGGCCGATGGGGGATGGGGGCAGTTCTTC
NA NA TRBJ2-3 TRBV4-2 14 CASSQELLELAQYF TGTGCCAGCAGCCAAGAGTTACTAGAATTGGCGCAGTATTTT
NA NA TRBJ1-5 TRBV20-1 14 CSASPGNSDQPQHF TGCAGTGCTAGTCCAGGAAATAGCGATCAGCCCCAGCATTTT
TRBD2 few TRBJ2-7 TRBV12-3/TRBV12-4 15 CASSLGFTAGYEQYF TGTGCCAGCAGTTTAGGGTTTACAGCGGGATACGAGCAGTACTTC